The following is a T cell receptor (beta chain) sequence with its context. No antigen is known for it. Sequencing used immunoSEQ multiplex PCR; TCRdb keeps in-frame clones, though not all of them. The sample includes tens of thousands of clones, 88% seen only once; the top ten take more than 5%. The source of the sample is a study of OX40 agonist ivuxolimab in advanced cancers. Study-wide context: Prior anti-PD-1, anti-PD-L1 or anti-CTLA-4 therapy was allowed; roughly 40% had some.

Trimming left V 4 bases short and J 2 bases short, with 12 bases between. This CDR3 is 14 amino acids long. Germline V gives CDR1 SGDLS, CDR2 YYNGEE. General observations from the study: CD8+ T cells averaged more expanded clones than CD4+. It was also the case that some nonresponders had low normalized T-cell clonal expansion. The study observed clonal expansion of CD4+ and CD8+ blood T cells by week 6 at 0.1 to 3.0 mg/kg.

This clonotype was sampled from an adult with an advanced solid tumor such as melanoma, head and neck, liver or kidney cancer. Sequencing was performed on CD4+ or CD8+ T cells sorted from blood, taken in a trial of the OX40 agonist ivuxolimab. The chain employs TRBV9 and TRBJ1-1, with D perhaps matching TRBD1 (6 bases). Here the CDR3 DNA reads TGTGCCAGCAGCCCCGGACAGTACAACACTGAAGCTTTCTTT. Its translation: CASSPGQYNTEAFF.